These T cell receptor beta chains were read from a single sample in a study of radiotherapy plus CTLA-4 blockade in lung cancer. Profiling relied on immunoSEQ multiplex PCR, and the TCRdb table lists in-frame clones only, not all of them. Seen here are around 80,000 clones, approximately 84% observed once, and the top ten hold approximately 0.8%. Material: peripheral blood, obtained from a patient treated with radiotherapy plus ipilimumab. The receptor set was obtained from a human donor with non-small cell lung cancer who had stable disease on radiotherapy plus ipilimumab. CDR3s include the opening cysteine and the closing phenylalanine or tryptophan. D genes are given only for firm matches. A clone size is listed for some rows: how often the clone was seen (once, few, many), or a class if it is expanded.

D gene,clone size,V gene,J gene,CDR3 protein,CDR3 DNA
NA,NA,TRBV5-1,TRBJ2-5,CASSPERGETQYF,TGCGCCAGCAGCCCGGAGAGGGGAGAGACCCAGTACTTC
TRBD2,few,TRBV19,TRBJ2-5,CASSTTSGGTKETQYF,TGTGCCAGTAGTACTACTAGCGGGGGTACAAAAGAGACCCAGTACTTC
NA,NA,TRBV9,TRBJ2-2,CASTRRGFGNTGELFF,TGTGCCAGCACTCGTCGGGGGTTCGGGAACACCGGGGAGCTGTTTTTT
TRBD1,NA,TRBV2,TRBJ1-4,CASREQGINEKLFF,TGTGCCAGCAGGGAACAGGGGATTAATGAAAAACTGTTTTTT
NA,few,TRBV28,TRBJ1-5,CASSPYRRSGAPRNQPQHF,TGTGCCAGCAGCCCTTACCGGCGATCAGGAGCCCCACGCAATCAGCCCCAGCATTTT
NA,NA,TRBV6-6,TRBJ2-2,CASSPRETGELFF,TGTGCCAGCAGCCCGAGGGAGACCGGGGAGCTGTTTTTT
NA,NA,TRBV6-5,TRBJ1-5,CASSPGQPNQPQHF,TGTGCCAGCAGTCCCGGACAGCCCAATCAGCCCCAGCATTTT
TRBD1,NA,TRBV7-2,TRBJ2-1,CASSRNRGEGYNEQFF,TGTGCCAGCAGCAGGAACAGGGGTGAGGGTTACAATGAGCAGTTCTTC
TRBD2,NA,TRBV4-2,TRBJ2-7,CASSQDLPGSSSGGSYEQYF,TGTGCCAGCAGCCAAGACCTCCCGGGCTCAAGTAGCGGGGGCTCCTACGAGCAGTACTTC
NA,NA,TRBV9,TRBJ2-1,CASSVGPSSYNEQFF,TGTGCCAGCAGCGTGGGCCCCTCGTCCTACAATGAGCAGTTCTTC
TRBD2,NA,TRBV27,TRBJ2-3,CASWTSGSVDTQYF,TGTGCCAGCTGGACTAGCGGATCCGTAGATACGCAGTATTTT
NA,NA,TRBV5-4,TRBJ1-2,CASSLVREDGYTF,TGTGCCAGCAGCTTGGTGCGGGAGGACGGCTACACCTTC
NA,NA,TRBV9,TRBJ2-2,CASSEEGWAGELFF,TGTGCCAGCAGTGAGGAGGGCTGGGCCGGGGAGCTGTTTTTT
NA,NA,TRBV10-2,TRBJ2-2,CASRGGERLFF,TGCGCCAGCAGGGGGGGAGAACGGCTGTTTTTT
TRBD1,NA,TRBV27,TRBJ1-6,CASRLGQVNSPLHF,TGTGCCAGCAGGTTGGGACAGGTGAATTCACCCCTCCACTTT
NA,NA,TRBV6-1,TRBJ2-1,CASSERVRLGSYNEQFF,TGTGCCAGCAGTGAGAGGGTGAGATTGGGCTCCTACAATGAGCAGTTCTTC
NA,NA,TRBV18,TRBJ1-2,CASSPWQALIGYGYTF,TGTGCCAGCTCACCATGGCAGGCCTTAATAGGGTATGGCTACACCTTC
TRBD1,NA,TRBV5-1,TRBJ1-1,CASSLQGTGRMNTEAFF,TGCGCCAGCAGCTTGCAGGGGACAGGGAGGATGAACACTGAAGCTTTCTTT
NA,NA,TRBV27,TRBJ2-3,CASSLRLYTDTQYF,TGTGCCAGCAGTTTACGTCTCTACACAGATACGCAGTATTTT
NA,NA,TRBV29-1,TRBJ1-2,CSVEAGMGGYTF,TGCAGCGTTGAAGCAGGGATGGGTGGCTACACCTTC
NA,NA,TRBV27,TRBJ2-5,CASGFQGRETQYF,TGTGCCAGCGGATTCCAGGGAAGGGAGACCCAGTACTTC
NA,NA,TRBV7-9,TRBJ1-4,CASSSSNEKLFF,TGTGCCAGCAGCTCAAGCAATGAAAAACTGTTTTTT
NA,NA,TRBV6-1,TRBJ2-3,CASSEAGDWGTQYF,TGTGCCAGCAGTGAAGCGGGCGACTGGGGTACGCAGTATTTT
NA,once,TRBV2,TRBJ2-7,CASSEWRQLYEQYF,TGTGCCAGCAGTGAATGGAGGCAGCTCTACGAGCAGTACTTC
NA,NA,TRBV11-2,TRBJ2-1,CASSLDRANNEQFF,TGTGCCAGCAGCTTAGATAGGGCTAACAATGAGCAGTTCTTC
TRBD1,few,TRBV9,TRBJ1-5,CASSTGVGQPQHF,TGTGCCAGCAGCACAGGGGTAGGGCAGCCCCAGCATTTT
TRBD1,NA,TRBV11-1,TRBJ2-3,CASSSTGGPTDTQYF,TGTGCCAGCAGTTCTACAGGGGGCCCCACAGATACGCAGTATTTT
TRBD1,once,TRBV6-5,TRBJ2-5,CASSPTDRGVETQYF,TGTGCCAGCAGTCCCACGGACAGGGGAGTAGAGACCCAGTACTTC
NA,once,TRBV5-1,TRBJ1-5,CASSLVGNQPQHF,TGCGCCAGCAGCTTGGTTGGTAATCAGCCCCAGCATTTT
TRBD2,once,TRBV5-1,TRBJ2-5,CASRTGTTLLQETQYF,TGCGCCAGCAGGACCGGGACTACCCTGTTGCAAGAGACCCAGTACTTC
TRBD2,NA,TRBV5-1,TRBJ2-5,CASSLAGLPIQATQYF,TGCGCCAGCAGCTTGGCGGGACTACCTATCCAAGCGACCCAGTACTTC
NA,NA,TRBV5-4,TRBJ2-7,CASEDQSSSYEQYF,TGTGCCAGCGAGGATCAGTCGAGCTCCTACGAGCAGTACTTC
NA,NA,TRBV9,TRBJ2-2,CASSQGGARTGELFF,TGTGCCAGCAGCCAAGGGGGGGCTCGCACCGGGGAGCTGTTTTTT
NA,NA,TRBV9,TRBJ2-5,CASSVGTQSLGETQYF,TGTGCCAGCAGCGTAGGGACACAGAGTCTAGGAGAGACCCAGTACTTC
NA,NA,TRBV30,TRBJ2-3,CAGGPGLDTQYF,TGTGCCGGAGGACCCGGGTTGGATACGCAGTATTTT
TRBD2,NA,TRBV11-1,TRBJ2-1,CASRTSGSTYNEQFF,TGTGCCAGCAGGACTAGCGGGTCCACCTACAATGAGCAGTTCTTC
TRBD2,NA,TRBV4-1,TRBJ2-6,CASSLTSGIPSGANVLTF,TGCGCCAGCAGCCTTACTAGCGGAATTCCCTCTGGGGCCAACGTCCTGACTTTC
NA,NA,TRBV27,TRBJ1-1,CASSSGDINTEAFF,TGTGCCAGCAGTTCCGGGGACATCAACACTGAAGCTTTCTTT
NA,NA,TRBV4-1,TRBJ2-5,CASSQEASIRETQYF,TGCGCCAGCAGCCAAGAAGCTAGCATTAGGGAGACCCAGTACTTC
NA,NA,TRBV29-1,TRBJ2-7,CSVEGPRGGEQYF,TGCAGCGTTGAAGGGCCCAGGGGAGGCGAGCAGTACTTC
NA,few,TRBV7-2,TRBJ2-1,CASSLRTTAINEQFF,TGTGCCAGCAGCTTAAGGACTACTGCCATTAATGAGCAGTTCTTC
NA,NA,TRBV6-4,TRBJ1-1,CASSDGRGNTEAFF,TGTGCCAGCAGTGACGGCAGAGGGAACACTGAAGCTTTCTTT
NA,NA,TRBV7-2,TRBJ2-1,CASSLVGTGNNEQFF,TGTGCCAGCAGCTTAGTAGGGACTGGAAATAATGAGCAGTTCTTC
TRBD1,NA,TRBV6-6,TRBJ1-2,CASGILPGQGLGGYTF,TGTGCCAGCGGAATTCTTCCGGGACAGGGTTTAGGTGGCTACACCTTC
NA,once,TRBV9,TRBJ2-3,CASSVEVIPTDTQYF,TGTGCCAGCAGCGTAGAGGTAATCCCCACAGATACGCAGTATTTT